This T cell receptor beta chain is from a study of chemoradiotherapy in HPV16-positive cancers. Study details: Functional T-cell assays on two HPV16-positive patients' cells defined candidate HPV-specific clones and common TCR motifs. The study, taken as a whole, reports: Candidate HPV-specific clones and E7-related TCR motifs grew in tumor during treatment. Functional assays defining HPV-specific T cells used only a couple of HPV16-positive patients.

Samples were taken several times over chemoradiotherapy. The CDR3 consists of 16 residues. After removal of 1 base from V and 5 bases from J, the junction contained 7 bases not matched to a gene. From germline, CDR1 is SGHNT and CDR2 YENEEA. As for this clone: Antigen: not known.

The assay was immunoSEQ multiplex PCR, and TCRdb's table has in-frame clones only and misses some. The table has 10,000 to 15,000 clones, approximately 77% seen once. The sequence was obtained from a human donor with HPV-associated anogenital cancer. Sampling took place from a patient who underwent chemoradiotherapy. This chain connects TRBV11-3 to TRBJ1-1, with 10 bases that match TRBD1. CDR3 amino acids: CASSLGAGTGVTEAFF. The CDR3 nucleotides are TGTGCCAGCAGCTTAGGGGCCGGGACAGGGGTAACTGAAGCTTTCTTT.